The 7 T cell receptor beta chains listed next were all sequenced from one sample in a study of Graves' ophthalmopathy and Graves' hyperthyroidism (dated by TCRdb to the late 2010s). The sequencer was an Illumina HiSeq 2000. TCR beta CDR3 regions were amplified from RNA transcripts for repertoire sequencing. A first-round RT-PCR used HTBI primers with the Qiagen OneStep RT-PCR kit, followed by a second-round multiplex PCR, size selection and purification. TCRdb ran its own pipeline on the public reads, namely fastp trimming at Q25 and MiXCR clone calling, and kept in-frame beta chains. A single entry per CDR3 protein holds the most common genes and DNA from its merged rows. This sample holds a few hundred thousand distinct CDR3 sequences; roughly 40% were observed only once. The ten largest clones represent about 4% of the sample. The sequenced sample consisted of peripheral blood or thyroid tissue (not recorded which). The receptors originated from an adult man with Graves' hyperthyroidism.

The chain uses TRBV7-2 and TRBJ2-7; TRBD2 agrees at 7 bases. Germline values: CDR1 SGHTA, CDR2 FQGNSA. This CDR3 region has 17 residues. The junction had 17 bases not matched to a gene; V was cut back by 5 bases and J by 4 bases. This chain's CDR3 is CASSPSGGWDYPYEQYF. CDR3 coding DNA: TGTGCCAGCAGCCCTAGCGGAGGCTGGGACTATCCTTACGAGCAGTACTTC.

The chain is built from TRBV3-1 and TRBJ1-2; TRBD1 is a possible D gene (6 bases). Germline values: CDR1 LGHDT, CDR2 YNNKEL (reference sequence). There are 13 residues in the CDR3. V gave up 4 bases and J gave up 12 bases, with 18 bases separating them. This CDR3 reads CASSPRPQGDHTF. The CDR3 nucleotides read TGTGCCAGCAGCCCCCGTCCACAGGGTGACCACACCTTC.

This clonotype has a count of ten or more. This rearrangement joins TRBV15 to TRBJ1-3; 8 nucleotides align to TRBD1. Looked up from germline, CDR1 is LNHNV and CDR2 is YYDKDF (reference sequence). CDR3 length: 17 amino acids. V shed 2 bases, J shed 0 bases, and the junction held 6 bases outside the gene matches. The CDR3, as DNA: TGTGCCACCAGCAGAAGACCGGGACAGGTCTCTGGAAACACCATATATTTT. Protein sequence: CATSRRPGQVSGNTIYF.

The rearrangement uses TRBV5-1 and TRBJ1-5, with 9 bases fitting TRBD1. In germline, CDR1 is SGHRS, CDR2 YFSETQ. Trimming cost V 0 bases and J 0 bases; bases outside gene matches: 16. This CDR3 is built from 21 residues. The CDR3 loop is CASSLGGPGQGAFNSNQPQHF. Here the CDR3 DNA reads TGCGCCAGCAGCTTGGGGGGTCCGGGACAGGGTGCCTTTAATAGCAATCAGCCCCAGCATTTT.

The table lists this clonotype with many counts. The chain couples TRBV2 to TRBJ1-1; D gene ambiguous. Trimming took off 5 bases at V and 8 bases at J, with 9 bases between the two ends. The CDR3 contains 11 residues. Germline CDR1 SNHLY, CDR2 FYNNEI. The CDR3 here is CASSFSWEAFF. For the CDR3, the DNA is TGTGCCAGCAGTTTCAGTTGGGAAGCTTTCTTT.

V usage is TRBV25-1 and J usage is TRBJ1-2, with TRBD1 identical over 12 bases. This CDR3 has 14 residues. CDR1 is MGHDK, CDR2 SYGVNS, per germline. CDR3: CARAKGQGAWGYTF. The CDR3 nucleotides read TGTGCTAGAGCTAAGGGACAGGGGGCTTGGGGCTACACCTTC.

This clonotype was detected ten times or more. The CDR3 is CSVGGTELNTEAFF. The CDR3 DNA is TGCAGCGTTGGGGGGACAGAGCTTAACACTGAAGCTTTCTTT. The chain has TRBV29-1 and TRBJ1-1; 7 positions match TRBD1. Germline V gives CDR1 SQVTM, CDR2 ANQGSEA. This CDR3 comprises 14 residues. With 4 bases clipped from V and 2 bases from J, the junction kept 7 bases outside the gene matches.